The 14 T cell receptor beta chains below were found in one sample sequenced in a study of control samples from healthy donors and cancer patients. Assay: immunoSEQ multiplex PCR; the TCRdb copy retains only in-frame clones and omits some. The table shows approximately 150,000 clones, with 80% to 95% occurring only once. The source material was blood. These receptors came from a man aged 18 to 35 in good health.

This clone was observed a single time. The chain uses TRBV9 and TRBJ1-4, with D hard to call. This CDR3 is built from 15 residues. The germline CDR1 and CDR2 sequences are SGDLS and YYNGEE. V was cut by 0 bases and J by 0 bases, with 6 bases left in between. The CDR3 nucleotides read TGTGCCAGCAGCGTAGGAGGGTCAACTAATGAAAAACTGTTTTTT. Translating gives CASSVGGSTNEKLFF.

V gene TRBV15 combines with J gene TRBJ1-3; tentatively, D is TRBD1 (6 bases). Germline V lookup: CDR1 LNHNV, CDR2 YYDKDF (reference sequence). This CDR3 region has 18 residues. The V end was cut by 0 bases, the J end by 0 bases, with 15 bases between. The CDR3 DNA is TGTGCCACCAGCAGAGAGAGGGTGACAGGACCCTCTGGAAACACCATATATTTT. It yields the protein CATSRERVTGPSGNTIYF.

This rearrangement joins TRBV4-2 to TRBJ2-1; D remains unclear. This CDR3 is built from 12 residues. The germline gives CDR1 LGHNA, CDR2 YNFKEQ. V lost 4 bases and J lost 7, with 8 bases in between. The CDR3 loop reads CASSLKGNEQFF. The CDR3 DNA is TGTGCCAGCAGCCTTAAAGGGAATGAGCAGTTCTTC.

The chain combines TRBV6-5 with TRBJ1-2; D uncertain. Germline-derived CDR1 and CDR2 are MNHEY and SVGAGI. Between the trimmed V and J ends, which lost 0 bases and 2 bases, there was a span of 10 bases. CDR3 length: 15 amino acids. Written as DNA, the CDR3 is TGTGCCAGCAGTTACTCGAGAGGGTCCAACTATGGCTACACCTTC. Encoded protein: CASSYSRGSNYGYTF.

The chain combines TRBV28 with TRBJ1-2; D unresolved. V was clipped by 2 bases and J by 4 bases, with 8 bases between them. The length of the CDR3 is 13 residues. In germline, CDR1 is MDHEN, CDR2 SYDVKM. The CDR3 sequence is CASSLVRTYGYTF. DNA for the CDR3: TGTGCCAGCAGTTTAGTGCGGACCTATGGCTACACCTTC.

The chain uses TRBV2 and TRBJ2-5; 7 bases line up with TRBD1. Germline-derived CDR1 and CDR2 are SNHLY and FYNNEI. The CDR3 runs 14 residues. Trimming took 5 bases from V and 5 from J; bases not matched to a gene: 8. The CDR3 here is CASSPRQGVETQYF. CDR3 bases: TGTGCCAGCAGTCCACGACAGGGTGTGGAGACCCAGTACTTC.

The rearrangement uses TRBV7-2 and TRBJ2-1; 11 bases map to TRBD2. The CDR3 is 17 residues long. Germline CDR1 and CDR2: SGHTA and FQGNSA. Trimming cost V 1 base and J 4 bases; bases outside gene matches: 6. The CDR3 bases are TGTGCCAGCAGCTTAGAGGTTAGCGGGGGGGGATACAATGAGCAGTTCTTC. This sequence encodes CASSLEVSGGGYNEQFF.

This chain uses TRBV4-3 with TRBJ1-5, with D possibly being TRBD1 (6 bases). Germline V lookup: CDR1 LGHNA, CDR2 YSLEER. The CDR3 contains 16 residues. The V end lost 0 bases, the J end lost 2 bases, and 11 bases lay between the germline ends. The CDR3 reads CASSQEFRGGNQPQHF. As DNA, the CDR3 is TGCGCCAGCAGCCAAGAATTCAGGGGTGGCAATCAGCCCCAGCATTTT.

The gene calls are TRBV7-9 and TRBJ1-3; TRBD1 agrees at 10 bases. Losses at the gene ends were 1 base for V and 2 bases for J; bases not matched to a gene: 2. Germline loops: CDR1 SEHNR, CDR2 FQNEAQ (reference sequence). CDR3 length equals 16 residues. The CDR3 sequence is CASSLGGQGTGNTIYF. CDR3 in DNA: TGTGCCAGCAGCTTAGGGGGACAGGGGACTGGAAACACCATATATTTT.

The chain's CDR3 is CSVGWGGDTGELFF. The CDR3 DNA reads TGCAGCGTTGGATGGGGAGGGGACACCGGGGAGCTGTTTTTT. The chain links TRBV29-1 to TRBJ2-2, with 7 nucleotides matching TRBD2. J gave up 3 bases and V 4 bases, and 5 bases lay outside the gene matches. The CDR3 loop spans 14 amino acids. In germline, CDR1 is SQVTM, CDR2 ANQGSEA.

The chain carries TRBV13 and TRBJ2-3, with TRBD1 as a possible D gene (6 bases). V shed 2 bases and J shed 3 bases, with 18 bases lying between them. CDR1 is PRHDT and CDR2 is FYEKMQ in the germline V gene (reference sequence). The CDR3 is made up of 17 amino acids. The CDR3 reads CASSLSPTLRGTDTQYF. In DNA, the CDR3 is TGTGCCAGCAGCTTATCTCCCACTTTGAGGGGGACAGATACGCAGTATTTT.

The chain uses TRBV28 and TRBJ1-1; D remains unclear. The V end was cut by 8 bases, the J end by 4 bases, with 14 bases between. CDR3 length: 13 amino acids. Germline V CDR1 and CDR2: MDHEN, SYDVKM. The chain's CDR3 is CASLWVSGTEAFF. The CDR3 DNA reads TGTGCCAGCTTATGGGTGTCGGGCACTGAAGCTTTCTTT.

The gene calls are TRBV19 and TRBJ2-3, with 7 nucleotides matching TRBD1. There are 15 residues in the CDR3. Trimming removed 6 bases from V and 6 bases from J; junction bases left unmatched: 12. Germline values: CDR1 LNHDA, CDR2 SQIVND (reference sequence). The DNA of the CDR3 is TGTGCCAGTAGGACACAGACAGGGTCGGGGGATACGCAGTATTTT. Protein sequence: CASRTQTGSGDTQYF.

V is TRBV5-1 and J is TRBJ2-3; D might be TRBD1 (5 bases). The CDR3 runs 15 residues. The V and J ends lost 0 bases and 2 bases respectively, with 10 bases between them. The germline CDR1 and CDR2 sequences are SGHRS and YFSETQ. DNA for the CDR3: TGCGCCAGCAGCTTGGAGGGGCACCCCACAGATACGCAGTATTTT. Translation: CASSLEGHPTDTQYF.